The next 19 T cell receptor beta chains were all read from a single sample in a study of cytomegalovirus exposure and HLA in healthy donors. The PCR contained 60 Vbeta and 13 Jbeta primers. Using immunoSEQ multiplex PCR, the repertoire was profiled, and TCRdb retains in-frame clones only, with some absent. The sample includes about 160,000 clones, 70% to 80% of them seen just once. Specimen: PBMCs. The receptors here all came from a young man in good health and CMV-seropositive.

The rearrangement links TRBV4-2 to TRBJ1-2, with a weak D call TRBD1 (6 bases). Trimming shortened V by 0 bases and J by 8 bases, and 10 bases separated the two germline ends. The CDR3 spans 13 residues. Germline lookup yields CDR1 LGHNA and CDR2 YNFKEQ. CDR3 DNA: TGTGCCAGCAGCCAAGATCAGGGGTTCGGCTACACCTTC. Its protein product is CASSQDQGFGYTF.

The chain has TRBV16 and TRBJ2-7; TRBD2 agrees at 12 bases. The CDR3 extends over 18 amino acids. The V gene end was trimmed by 0 bases and the J gene end by 0 bases; junction bases not matched to a gene: 6. The V gene's germline CDR1 is KGHSY and CDR2 FQNENV. The CDR3 spells CASSQSGLAGSYSYEQYF. The CDR3 DNA sequence: TGTGCCAGCAGCCAATCAGGACTAGCGGGATCCTACTCCTACGAGCAGTACTTC.

The rearrangement uses TRBV19 and TRBJ2-3; tentative D call: TRBD2 (6 bases). The germline gives CDR1 LNHDA, CDR2 SQIVND (reference sequence). Trimming shortened V by 4 bases and J by 2 bases, and 19 bases separated the two germline ends. The CDR3 is made up of 17 amino acids. The CDR3 DNA reads TGTGCCAGTAGTACCTTCCCCCGGGAGAGGTTCACAGATACGCAGTATTTT. It encodes CASSTFPRERFTDTQYF.

The V call is TRBV19, the J call TRBJ2-2, with 11 bases matching TRBD1. V lost 6 bases and J lost 4; bases outside the gene matches: 7. CDR3 length: 16 residues. The germline V gene encodes CDR1 LNHDA and CDR2 SQIVND (reference sequence). The DNA of the CDR3 is TGTGCCAGTAGCCCGGACAGGGGGCCCTCCACCGGGGAGCTGTTTTTT. Protein: CASSPDRGPSTGELFF.

V gene TRBV19 combines with J gene TRBJ1-1; TRBD1 matches at 9 bases. From germline, CDR1 is LNHDA and CDR2 SQIVND (reference sequence). J gave up 1 base and V 5 bases, and 8 bases lay outside the gene matches. The CDR3 contains 16 residues. The CDR3 protein is CASSSPGTGPNTEAFF. In nucleotides, the CDR3 is TGTGCCAGTAGTTCCCCCGGGACAGGGCCGAACACTGAAGCTTTCTTT.

DNA for the CDR3: TGTGCCAGCAGCGCCCCAGGGAACTCGGGTCAGACCCAGTACTTC. Translated, it gives CASSAPGNSGQTQYF. The rearrangement uses TRBV28 and TRBJ2-5, with a weak D call TRBD1 (5 bases). The CDR3 runs 15 residues. The germline V gene encodes CDR1 MDHEN and CDR2 SYDVKM. The V end was cut by 6 bases, the J end by 6 bases, with 20 bases between.

The chain carries TRBV19 and TRBJ1-5; 11 nucleotides match TRBD1. Germline-derived CDR1 and CDR2 are LNHDA and SQIVND (reference sequence). V was pared by 10 bases and J by 0 bases, with 8 bases of the junction left unmatched. There are 16 residues in the CDR3. The CDR3 DNA sequence: TGTGCCACCCAAAGGACAGGGGGCATTAGCAATCAGCCCCAGCATTTT. Protein: CATQRTGGISNQPQHF.

The CDR3 loop is CASSVATMGSGRSNEQFF. The DNA for the CDR3 is TGTGCCAGCAGCGTAGCTACTATGGGTAGCGGGAGAAGCAATGAGCAGTTCTTC. The rearrangement links TRBV9 to TRBJ2-1; 9 nucleotides line up with TRBD2. Germline V gives CDR1 SGDLS, CDR2 YYNGEE. The V and J ends lost 0 bases and 6 bases, in that order; junction bases with no gene match: 13. The CDR3 extends over 18 amino acids.

This sequence joins TRBV11-2 and TRBJ2-5; 11 bases are a match to TRBD2. Looked up from germline, CDR1 is SGHAT and CDR2 is FQNNGV. This CDR3 spans 15 amino acids. With 0 bases clipped from V and 6 bases from J, the junction kept 3 bases outside the gene matches. CDR3 loop: CASSLELAGDQTQYF. Here the CDR3 DNA reads TGTGCCAGCAGCTTAGAACTAGCGGGGGATCAGACCCAGTACTTC. Complete variable domain (other parts from reference TRBV11-2 and TRBJ2-5): EAGVAQSPRYKIIEKRQSVAFWCNPISGHATLYWYQQILGQGPKLLIQFQNNGVVDDSQLPKDRFSAERLKGVDSTLKIQPAKLEDSAVYLCASSLELAGDQTQYFGPGTRLLVL.

V gene TRBV6-6 combines with J gene TRBJ1-4; D is unclear. CDR1 is MNHNY and CDR2 is SVGAGI in the germline V gene (reference sequence). Trimming took off 5 bases at V and 3 bases at J, with 13 bases between the two ends. The CDR3 consists of 15 residues. The CDR3 spells CASSPPGVANEKLFF. The CDR3, as DNA: TGTGCCAGCAGTCCTCCCGGGGTTGCTAATGAAAAACTGTTTTTT.

The rearrangement uses TRBV9 and TRBJ2-5, with D possibly matching TRBD1 (5 bases). From germline, CDR1 is SGDLS and CDR2 YYNGEE. V was shortened by 0 bases and J by 0 bases, with 12 bases between the two germline ends. The CDR3 spans 16 residues. The CDR3 is CASSVALGRDQETQYF. The CDR3 DNA follows: TGTGCCAGCAGCGTAGCTTTAGGCAGGGACCAAGAGACCCAGTACTTC.

This rearrangement joins TRBV27 to TRBJ2-3, with a possible D match to TRBD2 (5 bases). CDR1 MNHEY and CDR2 SMNVEV come from the germline V gene (reference sequence). This CDR3 region has 13 residues. V was trimmed by 8 bases and J by 1 base, leaving 10 bases between them. The CDR3 DNA reads TGTGCCAGCCGGGGTTTGGGCACAGATACGCAGTATTTT. It codes for CASRGLGTDTQYF.

The chain carries TRBV10-1 and TRBJ2-5, with unresolved D. The last part of the DNA fits TRBJ2-7 better; the J call may be wrong. Germline V gives CDR1 WNHNN, CDR2 SYGVQD (reference sequence). CDR3 size: 14 residues. The CDR3 DNA reads TGCGCCAGCAGTGATGGCGGCCCCCCCTACGAGCAGTACTTC. Amino acid sequence: CASSDGGPPYEQYF.

J is TRBJ2-3 and V is TRBV29-1; D possibly corresponds to TRBD1 (5 bases). The CDR3 length is 15 residues. Per the germline V gene, CDR1 is SQVTM and CDR2 is ANQGSEA. Trimming took 7 bases from V and 2 from J, leaving 19 bases between them. In DNA form, the CDR3 reads TGCAGCGGCTCTTATTTACAGGTTTACACAGATACGCAGTATTTT. Encoded protein: CSGSYLQVYTDTQYF.

This chain joins TRBV4-2 and TRBJ2-2; 11 bases are shared with TRBD2. Germline V gene lookup returns CDR1 LGHNA and CDR2 YNFKEQ. The CDR3 covers 20 residues. The V segment lost 0 bases and the J segment 1 base; nucleotides outside the gene matches: 10. Here the CDR3 DNA reads TGTGCCAGCAGCCAAGATCTCGATAGCGGGAGGGCTCTGAACACCGGGGAGCTGTTTTTT. Translation: CASSQDLDSGRALNTGELFF.

This clone was recorded a few times. V gene TRBV7-8 combines with J gene TRBJ2-7, with TRBD1 identical over 11 bases. After removal of 5 bases from V and 7 bases from J, the junction contained 10 bases not matched to a gene. This CDR3 is 15 amino acids long. The germline V gene encodes CDR1 SGHVS and CDR2 FQNEAQ. For the CDR3, the DNA is TGTGCCAGCAGCCCCGGGACAGGGGGTCCTACGGAGCAGTACTTC. It codes for CASSPGTGGPTEQYF.

The chain uses TRBV5-4 and TRBJ2-1; TRBD2 aligns across 8 bases. With V trimmed by 0 bases and J by 6 bases, 5 bases remained unmatched. CDR1 is SGHNT and CDR2 is YYREEE in the germline V gene (reference sequence). The CDR3 extends over 15 amino acids. This chain's CDR3 is CASSLDGGRFNEQFF. CDR3 bases: TGTGCCAGCAGCTTGGATGGCGGGAGGTTCAATGAGCAGTTCTTC.

The chain is built from TRBV6-5 and TRBJ1-4, with TRBD1 as a possible D gene (5 bases). Germline values: CDR1 MNHEY, CDR2 SVGAGI. Trimming took 2 bases from V and 3 from J, leaving 10 bases between them. The length of the CDR3 is 15 residues. The CDR3, as DNA: TGTGCCAGCAGTTACGGGGCAGGTGCTAATGAAAAACTGTTTTTT. Its protein is CASSYGAGANEKLFF.

The chain combines TRBV19 with TRBJ2-3; 11 bases line up with TRBD2. Germline assignment: CDR1 LNHDA and CDR2 SQIVND (reference sequence). Trimming took 1 base from V and 4 from J; bases not matched to a gene: 7. The CDR3 sequence is 17 residues long. The CDR3 here is CASSIAITSGGPDTQYF. The CDR3, as DNA: TGTGCCAGTAGTATAGCCATCACTAGCGGGGGACCAGATACGCAGTATTTT.